This T cell receptor beta chain was sequenced in a study of T cells in Graves' hyperthyroidism and ophthalmopathy. At the level of the study: Any treatment followed the collection of peripheral blood at initial diagnosis.

RNA transcripts provided the source from which TCR beta CDR3 regions were amplified. The HTBI primer set was used in a first-round RT-PCR of the TCR CDR3. Each CDR3 protein gets one entry after TCRdb re-called the multiplex PCR reads with MiXCR. The sample comprises approximately 520,000 distinct CDR3 sequences, roughly 25% of which are singletons, and about 11% rests with the top ten. The CDR3 covers 12 residues. Trimming removed 2 bases at V and 5 bases at J, with 4 bases between. This clonotype appeared a few times. The antigen is not known. This may stem from a read error, because a much larger clone lies one nucleotide away. Regarding the study as a whole: Blood also showed most of the thyroid clonotypes that were expanded above 0.001.

Patients were excluded for uncontrolled infection, other autoimmune disease, pregnancy or lactation. The receptor was isolated from a woman in her twenties or thirties with Graves' ophthalmopathy. The sample was blood. The chain carries TRBV12-3 or TRBV12-4 and TRBJ1-5, with D unclear. DNA of the CDR3: TGTGCCAGCAGTTTAAGTCATCAGCCCCAGCATTTT. It encodes CASSLSHQPQHF.